This T cell receptor beta chain appears in the sequencing data of a study of cytomegalovirus exposure and HLA in healthy donors. Whole-study findings and limits: Reports credit the classifier with highly specific, highly sensitive diagnosis of cytomegalovirus status. Most TCR sequences were rare, but some public TCRs occurred in many donors. The tendency of first-cohort TCR clusters to co-occur in the 120 validation repertoires was the finding of a later analysis.

Here immunoSEQ multiplex PCR was the method, and the copy in TCRdb shows in-frame clones only, minus some. The top ten hold approximately 3.4% of the sample, which has under 80,000 clones, around 94% seen once. On this clone: Its antigen is currently unknown.

Germline CDR1 reads SGHVS; CDR2 reads FQNEAQ. The CDR3 loop spans 15 amino acids. The junction had 9 bases not matched to a gene; V was cut back by 4 bases and J by 5 bases. The V call is TRBV7-8, the J call TRBJ2-5; 8 bases agree with TRBD1. Sequences were obtained from PBMCs. The source is a woman aged 18-29 years in good health and CMV-seropositive. The CDR3 nucleotides read TGTGCCAGCAGCTGGCAGGGGGCGTCCAAGGAGACCCAGTACTTC. Amino acid sequence: CASSWQGASKETQYF.